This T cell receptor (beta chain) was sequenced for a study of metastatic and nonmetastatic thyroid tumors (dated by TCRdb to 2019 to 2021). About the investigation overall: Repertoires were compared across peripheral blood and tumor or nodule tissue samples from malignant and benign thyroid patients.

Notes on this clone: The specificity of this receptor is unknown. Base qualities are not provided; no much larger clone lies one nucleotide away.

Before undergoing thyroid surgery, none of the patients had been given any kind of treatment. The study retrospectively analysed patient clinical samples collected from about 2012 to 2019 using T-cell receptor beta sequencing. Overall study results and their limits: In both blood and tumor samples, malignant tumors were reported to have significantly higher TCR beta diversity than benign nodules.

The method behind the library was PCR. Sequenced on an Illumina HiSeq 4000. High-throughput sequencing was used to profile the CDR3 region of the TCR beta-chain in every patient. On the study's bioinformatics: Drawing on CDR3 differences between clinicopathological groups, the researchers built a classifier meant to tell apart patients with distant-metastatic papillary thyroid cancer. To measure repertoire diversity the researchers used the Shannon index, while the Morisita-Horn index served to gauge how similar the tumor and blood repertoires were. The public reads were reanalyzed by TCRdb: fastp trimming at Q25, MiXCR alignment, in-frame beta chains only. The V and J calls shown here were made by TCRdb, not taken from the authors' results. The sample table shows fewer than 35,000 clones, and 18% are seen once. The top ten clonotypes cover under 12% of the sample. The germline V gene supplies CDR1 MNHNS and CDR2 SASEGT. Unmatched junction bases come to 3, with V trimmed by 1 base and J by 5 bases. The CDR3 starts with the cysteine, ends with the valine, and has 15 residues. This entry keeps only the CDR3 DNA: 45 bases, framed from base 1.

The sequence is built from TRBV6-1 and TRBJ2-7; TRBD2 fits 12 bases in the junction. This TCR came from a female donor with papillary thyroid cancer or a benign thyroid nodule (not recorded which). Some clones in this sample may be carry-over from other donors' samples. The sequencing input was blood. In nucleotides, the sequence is TGTGCCAGCAGTGAAGGACTAGCGGGAGTAAACGAGCAGTACGTC. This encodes CASSEGLAGVNEQYV.